The next 10 T cell receptor beta chains were all read from a single sample in a study of shared clonotypes between healthy human individuals. The method was immunoSEQ multiplex PCR; TCRdb's version includes in-frame clones alone and lacks a portion of them. The data hold about 990,000 clones, with more than 75% observed a single time. Source material: memory CD4+ T cells from PBMCs. Indicated subset: CD45RA-negative fraction. These TCRs come from a man aged 18 to 30 in good health. Some clones in this sample may be carry-over from other donors' samples.

The CDR3 loop reads CASIPGSANYGYTF. The CDR3 DNA follows: TGTGCCAGCATCCCAGGGTCGGCTAACTATGGCTACACCTTC. This chain links TRBV28 with TRBJ1-2; possible D gene TRBD1, 5 bases. Germline V gene lookup returns CDR1 MDHEN and CDR2 SYDVKM. The V and J ends lost 7 bases and 0 bases respectively, with 12 bases between them. The CDR3 contains 14 residues.

This clone occurred many times. Additional DNA sequences in this sample encode the identical CDR3. The chain employs TRBV5-6 and TRBJ2-5; 9 nucleotides match TRBD1. CDR1 and CDR2 (germline): SGHDT, YYEEEE. The CDR3 totals 15 residues. The V segment lost 0 bases and the J segment 5 bases; nucleotides outside the gene matches: 5. This chain's CDR3 is CASSLDRGRGETQYF. DNA for the CDR3: TGTGCCAGCAGCTTGGACAGGGGGCGCGGGGAGACCCAGTACTTC.

The chain joins TRBV18 to TRBJ2-2; D is uncertain. The CDR3 consists of 13 residues. V dropped 2 bases and J dropped 6 bases, with 7 bases sitting between them. Germline-derived CDR1 and CDR2 are KGHSH and LQKENI. The CDR3: CASSPGRAGELFF. The DNA of the CDR3 is TGTGCCAGCTCACCAGGCCGGGCCGGGGAGCTGTTTTTT.

This clone was found once. The V call is TRBV2, the J call TRBJ2-7, with 12 bases aligning to TRBD1. The CDR3 consists of 16 residues. The germline V gene has CDR1 SNHLY and CDR2 FYNNEI. V lost 5 bases, J lost 6 bases, and 11 bases stayed unmatched. CDR3 protein: CASSFNPGQGAVEQYF. DNA for the CDR3: TGTGCCAGCAGTTTCAACCCGGGACAGGGGGCGGTCGAGCAGTACTTC.

This clone appeared once. The sample contains more than one DNA sequence encoding this CDR3. V gene TRBV6-5 combines with J gene TRBJ2-7, with 7 nucleotides matching TRBD1. CDR1 MNHEY and CDR2 SVGAGI come from the germline V gene. V shed 4 bases and J 4 bases; nucleotides not matched to a gene: 7. This CDR3 has 14 amino acids. This CDR3 is CASSSRQGRYEQYF. Written as DNA, the CDR3 is TGTGCCAGCAGTTCTCGACAGGGTCGGTACGAGCAGTACTTC.

The genes are TRBV5-1 and TRBJ2-5; 13 bases agree with TRBD2. CDR1 and CDR2 (germline): SGHRS, YFSETQ. J gave up 4 bases and V 4 bases, and 10 bases lay outside the gene matches. This CDR3 spans 17 amino acids. The DNA of the CDR3 is TGCGCCAGCAGCCCGGGACTAGCGGGATTCTGGGGAGAGACCCAGTACTTC. Translated: CASSPGLAGFWGETQYF.

This chain uses TRBV14 with TRBJ2-7; maybe TRBD1 (5 bases). The CDR3 covers 13 residues. Germline CDR1 is SGHDN and CDR2 is FVKESK. V was clipped by 5 bases and J by 4 bases, with 12 bases between them. Here the CDR3 reads CASSFDRTYEQYF. The CDR3 nucleotides read TGTGCCAGCAGCTTCGACAGAACTTACGAGCAGTACTTC. The full variable domain, in which reference TRBV14 and TRBJ2-7 provide the parts outside the CDR3, is EAGVTQFPSHSVIEKGQTVTLRCDPISGHDNLYWYRRVMGKEIKFLLHFVKESKQDESGMPNNRFLAERTGGTYSTLKVQPAELEDSGVYFCASSFDRTYEQYFGPGTRLTVT.

V and J are TRBV5-1 and TRBJ1-2; D perhaps matches TRBD1 (6 bases). The CDR3 is made up of 16 amino acids. Germline V gives CDR1 SGHRS, CDR2 YFSETQ. The ends were cut back, 0 bases at V and 0 bases at J, with 12 bases in the middle. The CDR3 reads CASSLAGQGPNYGYTF. CDR3 sequence (DNA): TGCGCCAGCAGCTTGGCCGGCCAGGGGCCTAACTATGGCTACACCTTC.

The chain links TRBV27 to TRBJ1-2, with TRBD1 as a possible D gene (6 bases). The CDR3 loop spans 14 amino acids. Trimming stripped 5 bases from V and 5 bases from J, with 15 bases between. CDR1 and CDR2 from the germline V gene are MNHEY and SMNVEV (reference sequence). CDR3 protein: CASSLKQGRYGYTF. The CDR3 nucleotides are TGTGCCAGCAGTCTTAAACAGGGCCGGTATGGCTACACCTTC.

The chain recombines TRBV7-2 with TRBJ1-5; TRBD1 might be the D (5 bases). V gave up 1 base and J gave up 3 bases, with 13 bases separating them. Germline V lookup: CDR1 SGHTA, CDR2 FQGNSA. The CDR3 extends over 16 amino acids. CDR3 residues: CASSLEAGWNNQPQHF. The CDR3, as DNA: TGTGCCAGCAGCTTAGAGGCAGGGTGGAACAATCAGCCCCAGCATTTT.